Here is one T cell receptor beta chain with its context. Its antigen is not identified. This entry comes from a study of human T cells and chemical hapten exposure. The CDR3 loop spans 14 amino acids. Losses at the gene ends were 5 bases for V and 7 bases for J; bases not matched to a gene: 7. The germline CDR1 and CDR2 sequences are SSHAT and FNYEAQ (reference sequence). Broader study findings: DPC sensitization produced no change in TCRs with frequency above 1 in 1000.

As for time point: pre-sensitization, week 0. Stated treatment: therapeutic diphenylcyclopropenone sensitization with weekly scalp DPC. Within the library, unique molecular identifiers were attached to each individual cDNA molecule. The authors' processing: Samples had a median of around 92,000 TCRs, ranging roughly 23,224 to 750,000. In TCRdb, the RACE reads were re-called with MiXCR into one record per CDR3 protein. For this entry, the V and J calls and clone size follow TCRdb and not the study's own pipeline. The sample contains about 120,000 distinct CDR3 sequences, roughly 14% of which appear only once.

The chain is built from TRBV7-7 and TRBJ2-3; 9 bases map to TRBD1. This receptor was taken from a woman younger than 30 with alopecia areata. Some clones in this sample may be carry-over from other donors' samples. Sequenced material: whole blood, taken in connection with sensitization to the hapten diphenylcyclopropenone (DPC). The CDR3 DNA reads TGTGCCAGCAGCCCGATGACAGGGGGAAATACGCAGTATTTT. As protein: CASSPMTGGNTQYF.